This TCR beta chain was sequenced in a study of control samples from healthy donors and cancer patients. Sequencing used immunoSEQ multiplex PCR; TCRdb keeps in-frame clones, though not all of them. The sample lists 96,000 or so clones; approximately 93% were seen once. Germline-derived CDR1 and CDR2 are LNHDA and SQIVND (reference sequence). The CDR3 sequence is 15 residues long. J was trimmed by 6 bases and V by 3 bases; bases with no gene match: 8. Sequencing input: blood. The receptor comes from a man aged 18 to 29 in good health. The J gene is TRBJ2-1, the V gene TRBV19, with 7 bases aligning to TRBD2. The CDR3 region is CASSIGGGRANEQFF. The CDR3 nucleotides read TGTGCCAGTAGTATTGGGGGGGGTAGGGCCAATGAGCAGTTCTTC.